The 20 T cell receptor beta chains below all came from one sample that was sequenced in a study of beta chain features in type 1 diabetes. These TCRs' antigens remain unknown. TCRB transcripts that were expressed got sequenced, as all of the isolated RNA had been reverse transcribed. The table came from immunoSEQ multiplex PCR; TCRdb's copy has only in-frame clones and leaves some out. The repertoire holds hundreds of thousands of clones, with around an eighth as singletons. Study-level findings and limits: Moderately but significantly shorter TCRB CDR3s were found in Type 1 diabetes patients in all four CD4+ subsets.

The sequencing input was naive CD4+ T cells from blood. The receptors stem from a man younger than 35 with type 1 diabetes.

This clone has only a few counts. The chain recombines TRBV30 with TRBJ1-1; 8 bases fit TRBD1. Germline loops: CDR1 GTSNPN, CDR2 SVGIG (reference sequence). The CDR3 spans 13 residues. V shed 4 bases, J shed 1 base, and the junction held 2 bases outside the gene matches. CDR3 amino acids: CAWKGTGNTEAFF. The CDR3 nucleotides read TGTGCCTGGAAAGGGACAGGGAACACTGAAGCTTTCTTT.

The table lists this clone with a few counts. The CDR3 DNA is TGTGCCAGCAGCGTAGGTGAGGGGCAACGTGGCTACACCTTC. This sequence encodes CASSVGEGQRGYTF. The V call is TRBV9, the J call TRBJ1-2; D may be TRBD1 (5 bases). Looked up from germline, CDR1 is SGDLS and CDR2 is YYNGEE. V was trimmed by 0 bases and J by 7 bases, leaving 13 bases between them. The length of the CDR3 is 14 residues.

The chain is built from TRBV2 and TRBJ1-1, with no clear D. V was cut by 3 bases and J by 6 bases, with 11 bases left in between. The CDR3 covers 13 residues. Germline lookup yields CDR1 SNHLY and CDR2 FYNNEI. The CDR3 DNA follows: TGTGCCAGCAGTGACGAGGGTGAGGCTGAAGCTTTCTTT. It yields the protein CASSDEGEAEAFF.

The V call is TRBV4-3, the J call TRBJ2-7; TRBD1 matches 7 bases. Trimming at V came to 5 bases and at J to 4 bases, leaving 5 bases not matched to a gene. The CDR3 contains 13 residues. Germline V lookup: CDR1 LGHNA, CDR2 YSLEER. Here the CDR3 reads CASSRDREYEQYF. CDR3 nucleotide sequence: TGCGCCAGCAGCAGGGACAGAGAGTACGAGCAGTACTTC.

CDR3: CASSHKIGGSYGYTF. In nucleotides, the CDR3 is TGCGCCAGCAGCCATAAGATTGGGGGGAGCTATGGCTACACCTTC. This chain uses TRBV4-3 with TRBJ1-2, with TRBD1 as a possible D gene (5 bases). This CDR3 comprises 15 residues. The germline V and J ends were trimmed by 3 bases and 4 bases, with 15 bases remaining between them. Germline V gives CDR1 LGHNA, CDR2 YSLEER.

This clone was found a few times. Other DNA variants within this sample encode the same CDR3. This chain joins TRBV5-1 and TRBJ2-1; unclear D gene. Trimming pared 0 bases from V and 0 bases from J, leaving 7 bases between. CDR3 length: 15 residues. Germline V gives CDR1 SGHRS, CDR2 YFSETQ. DNA for the CDR3: TGCGCCAGCAGCTTGGACCTCAGCTCCTACAATGAGCAGTTCTTC. Translation: CASSLDLSSYNEQFF.

This rearrangement joins TRBV19 to TRBJ1-6, with 10 nucleotides matching TRBD1. Losses at the gene ends were 3 bases for V and 11 bases for J; bases not matched to a gene: 7. CDR1 and CDR2 (germline): LNHDA, SQIVND (reference sequence). The CDR3 contains 15 residues. CDR3 DNA sequence: TGTGCCAGTAGTATCTTGGGGACAGGGGATCCACCCCTCCACTTT. Protein sequence: CASSILGTGDPPLHF.

This chain uses TRBV9 with TRBJ2-1; the match to TRBD2 covers 11 bases. The CDR3 runs to 15 residues. Per germline, CDR1 SGDLS and CDR2 YYNGEE. V gave up 0 bases and J gave up 5 bases; unmatched junction bases: 1. DNA of the CDR3: TGTGCCAGCAGCGTAGGGGGACTAGCGGACAATGAGCAGTTCTTC. This codes for CASSVGGLADNEQFF.

The genes are TRBV7-9 and TRBJ1-2; D remains unclear. The ends were cut back, 3 bases at V and 3 bases at J, with 14 bases in the middle. This CDR3 contains 15 residues. Germline V lookup: CDR1 SEHNR, CDR2 FQNEAQ (reference sequence). The CDR3: CASSFGPGTHYGYTF. DNA for the CDR3: TGTGCCAGCAGCTTCGGACCCGGTACGCACTATGGCTACACCTTC.

The chain carries TRBV6-5 and TRBJ1-5, with TRBD1 identical over 8 bases. Germline CDR1 and CDR2: MNHEY and SVGAGI. V was clipped by 0 bases and J by 3 bases; unmatched bases: 1. CDR3 length equals 15 residues. In DNA form, the CDR3 reads TGTGCCAGCAGTTACTCGACAGGGGCCAATCAGCCCCAGCATTTT. It yields the protein CASSYSTGANQPQHF.

Regarding this clone: Other DNA sequences from this sample encode an identical CDR3 as well. The genes are TRBV29-1 and TRBJ1-1, with D possibly TRBD1 on 5 matching bases. Trimming took off 6 bases at V and 0 bases at J, with 11 bases between the two ends. Germline values: CDR1 SQVTM, CDR2 ANQGSEA. The CDR3 covers 13 residues. The CDR3 region is CSVGGALNTEAFF. The CDR3 DNA follows: TGCAGCGTGGGAGGGGCCCTGAACACTGAAGCTTTCTTT.

CDR3 in DNA: TGTGCCAGCAGTCCCAGGGACGGCTATGGCTACACCTTC. Protein sequence: CASSPRDGYGYTF. The rearrangement joins TRBV28 to TRBJ1-2, with a tentative D call TRBD1 (5 bases). CDR1 and CDR2 from the germline V gene are MDHEN and SYDVKM. The V end lost 5 bases, the J end lost 4 bases, and 11 bases lay between the germline ends. This CDR3 spans 13 amino acids.

J is TRBJ1-4 and V is TRBV15; D not certain. The ends were cut back, 1 base at V and 7 bases at J, with 13 bases in the middle. The germline V gene encodes CDR1 LNHNV and CDR2 YYDKDF (reference sequence). This CDR3 contains 15 residues. The CDR3 region has the DNA TGTGCCACCAGCAGAGCGGGCCTTATATCTGAAAAACTGTTTTTT. Translation: CATSRAGLISEKLFF.

The rearrangement uses TRBV29-1 and TRBJ2-1; the D gene is possibly TRBD2 (6 bases). V lost 7 bases to trimming and J lost 10 bases, with 20 bases between them. Per germline, CDR1 SQVTM and CDR2 ANQGSEA. This CDR3 contains 13 residues. The CDR3 DNA follows: TGCAGCGGGACGGGACTCTCAAGGAACGAGCAGTTCTTC. Translation: CSGTGLSRNEQFF.

The chain couples TRBV6-6 to TRBJ2-5, with D possibly TRBD1 on 6 matching bases. V lost 6 bases and J lost 3, with 11 bases in between. The CDR3 extends over 13 amino acids. Germline V gene lookup returns CDR1 MNHNY and CDR2 SVGAGI (reference sequence). CDR3 loop: CASRSTGKETQYF. In DNA, the CDR3 is TGTGCCAGCAGAAGCACAGGGAAAGAGACCCAGTACTTC.

This clone showed up just a few times. This sequence joins TRBV2 and TRBJ2-1, with D possibly matching TRBD2 (5 bases). Looked up from germline, CDR1 is SNHLY and CDR2 is FYNNEI. The CDR3 sequence is 14 residues long. The V end was cut by 10 bases, the J end by 8 bases, with 21 bases between. DNA of the CDR3: TGTGCCACCCTGGGTCTAGCCTCTACGGATGAGCAGTTCTTC. It codes for CATLGLASTDEQFF.

This sequence joins TRBV7-2 and TRBJ2-7; D possibly corresponds to TRBD2 (5 bases). With 1 base removed from V and 5 bases from J, the gap between germline ends came to 6 bases. The length of the CDR3 is 12 residues. CDR1 is SGHTA, CDR2 FQGNSA, per germline. The CDR3 sequence: CASSLGGDEQYF. In DNA, the CDR3 is TGTGCCAGCAGCTTAGGGGGAGACGAGCAGTACTTC.

For this clone: This same CDR3 is encoded by further DNA sequences in the sample. The chain couples TRBV7-2 to TRBJ2-5; no firm D call. Trimming removed 1 base at V and 4 bases at J, with 7 bases between. The CDR3 is 13 amino acids. CDR1 SGHTA and CDR2 FQGNSA come from the germline V gene. CDR3 nucleotides: TGTGCCAGCAGCTTAGGGGTAGGAGAGACCCAGTACTTC. It codes for CASSLGVGETQYF.

The genes are TRBV6-6 and TRBJ2-1; no firm D call. This CDR3 is 11 amino acids long. V was clipped by 2 bases and J by 9 bases, with 5 bases between them. Per the germline V gene, CDR1 is MNHNY and CDR2 is SVGAGI (reference sequence). The CDR3 reads CASSYEREQFF. The CDR3 bases are TGTGCCAGCAGTTACGAGCGTGAGCAGTTCTTC.

This clone appeared a few times. The chain has TRBV19 and TRBJ2-7, with D perhaps TRBD1 (5 bases). Trimming took off 4 bases at V and 2 bases at J, with 15 bases between the two ends. Germline loops: CDR1 LNHDA, CDR2 SQIVND (reference sequence). The CDR3 sequence is 15 residues long. The chain's CDR3 is CASSTGHLGPYEQYF. CDR3 DNA sequence: TGTGCCAGTAGTACAGGACACCTGGGTCCCTACGAGCAGTACTTC.